The clone carrying this T cell receptor beta chain was observed a few times. Its antigen is still unknown. Between the trimmed V and J ends, which lost 1 base and 0 bases, there was a span of 7 bases. The CDR3 extends over 14 amino acids. Germline CDR1 is SGDLS and CDR2 is YYNGEE. The sample is drawn from a study of T-cell reconstitution after alpha-beta-depleted transplantation in children. Unique molecular identifiers tagged the TCRbeta library. TCRdb redid the calling of the PCR reads with MiXCR, one entry per CDR3 protein. The sample contains a few hundred thousand distinct CDR3 sequences, 20% to 30% of which appear only once. Study results and caveats: There were reportedly several hundred expanded graft clones from which alpha-beta T cells came about two months after transplant. Recipient T cells and thymic progenitors that survived gave rise to the high TCRbeta diversity observed at day 60 in some patients. A year had passed since transplant, and T-cell counts and diversity by then came mostly from newly produced T cells.

Material: PBMCs, obtained before TCRalphabeta/CD19-depleted stem cell transplant. This sequence originates from a boy in the first two years of life with Wiskott-Aldrich syndrome, due to receive a stem cell transplant. The chain combines TRBV9 with TRBJ2-5; D is possibly TRBD1 (5 bases). The CDR3 is CASSVSGYQETQYF. CDR3 bases: TGTGCCAGCAGCGTATCAGGGTACCAAGAGACCCAGTACTTC.